This TCR beta chain was sequenced during a study of blood T cells in healthy people across ages. PCR was performed a second time for about 7 to 12 cycles using a sample-barcoded 5' primer and a J-beta primer mix. Template switching added a 12-random-nucleotide identifier to every cDNA molecule. TCRdb redid the calling of the 5' RACE reads with MiXCR, one entry per CDR3 protein. The sample contains 1.5 million to 2 million distinct CDR3 sequences, 28% of which appear only once. V was cut by 2 bases and J by 7 bases, with 12 bases left in between. The CDR3 runs to 13 residues. Germline CDR1 SGHTA, CDR2 FQGNSA.

The sample consisted of blood. The clonotype comes from a woman in her 30s in good health. The rearrangement joins TRBV7-2 to TRBJ2-7; TRBD2 is a possible D gene (5 bases). The CDR3 here is CASSLSRVMEQYF. Here the CDR3 DNA reads TGTGCCAGCAGCTTATCGCGGGTCATGGAGCAGTACTTC.